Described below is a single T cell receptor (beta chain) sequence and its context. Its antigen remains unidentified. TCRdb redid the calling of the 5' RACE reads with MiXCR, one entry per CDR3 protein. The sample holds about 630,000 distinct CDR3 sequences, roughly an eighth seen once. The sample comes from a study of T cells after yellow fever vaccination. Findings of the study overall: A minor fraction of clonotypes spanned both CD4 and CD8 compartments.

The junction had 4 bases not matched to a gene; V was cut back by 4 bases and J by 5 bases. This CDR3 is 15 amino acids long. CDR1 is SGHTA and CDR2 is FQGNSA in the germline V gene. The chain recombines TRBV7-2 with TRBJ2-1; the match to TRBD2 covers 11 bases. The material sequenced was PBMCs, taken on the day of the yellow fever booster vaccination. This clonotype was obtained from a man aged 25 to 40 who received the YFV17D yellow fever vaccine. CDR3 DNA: TGTGCCAGCAGCTACCTAGCGGGAGGCCACAATGAGCAGTTCTTC. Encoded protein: CASSYLAGGHNEQFF.